This TCR beta chain was captured by sequencing in a study of Ad26.COV2.S vaccination and SARS-CoV-2 variants. Study information: Within the COV1001 Ad26.COV2.S trial arm, the donor was enrolled.

Regarding this clone: The antigen remains undetermined.

Assay used: immunoSEQ multiplex PCR; TCRdb lists only in-frame clones, some missing. The sample yields about 460,000 clones, 80% to 90% seen once. Treatment given: approximately 18 received Ad26.COV2.S at low or high dose, single or two shots; about 5 received placebo; per-sample allocation not given. Sample collection was performed on day 63 after the first vaccine or placebo injection. What was given as vaccine was an Ad26 vector encoding Wuhan-strain SARS-CoV-2 spike. Deletions cut 0 bases from V and 4 bases from J, with 10 bases between. The CDR3 has 14 amino acids. Germline CDR1 reads SGHDT; CDR2 reads YYEEEE. Study-level points and caveats: Spike-specific CD8+ and CD4+ T cell responses reportedly showed substantial breadth after vaccination. Whether participants received vaccine or placebo, their non-spike TCR breadth was similar.

The chain combines TRBV5-6 with TRBJ1-2; maybe TRBD1 (5 bases). The receptor comes from a person aged 18 to 65 who received the Ad26.COV2.S COVID-19 vaccine or a placebo. This sample comprised peripheral blood, obtained in a trial of Ad26.COV2.S vaccine versus placebo. The CDR3 loop is CASSLGDDSYGYTF. The CDR3 coding sequence is TGTGCCAGCAGCTTGGGGGATGACAGCTATGGCTACACCTTC. Full variable domain (rest looked up from reference TRBV5-6 and TRBJ1-2): DAGVTQSPTHLIKTRGQQVTLRCSPKSGHDTVSWYQQALGQGPQFIFQYYEEEERQRGNFPDRFSGHQFPNYSSELNVNALLLGDSALYLCASSLGDDSYGYTFGSGTRLTVV.